The entry that follows covers one TCR beta chain sequence. V was pared by 1 base and J by 6 bases, with 5 bases of the junction left unmatched. This CDR3 is built from 16 residues. Germline values: CDR1 SGHAT, CDR2 FQNNGV. A J-beta primer mix and a sample-barcoded 5' primer were used in a second PCR of roughly 6 to 12 cycles. TCRdb ran MiXCR on the 5' RACE reads and lists one entry per CDR3 protein. The table lists 2 million or so distinct CDR3 sequences, roughly 52% of them singletons, with roughly 2.1% in the top ten. This entry comes from a study of blood T cells in healthy people across ages. Input material: blood. V gene TRBV11-2 combines with J gene TRBJ1-4, with 10 positions matching TRBD1. The source of this sequence is a woman in her thirties or forties in good health. Here the CDR3 DNA reads TGTGCCAGCAGCTTAGCCACCGGGACAGGGGATGAAAAACTGTTTTTT. This gives the protein CASSLATGTGDEKLFF.